Described below is a single TCR beta chain sequence and its context. Its antigen remains unidentified. TCRdb re-analysed the reads in MiXCR, keeping a single row per CDR3 protein. The table shows 210,000 or so distinct CDR3 sequences, with approximately 6.7% occurring only once. This record belongs to a study of T cell repertoires in cytomegalovirus infection. Study-level background: Public TCR beta signatures marked donors with CMV infection and the matching HLA.

General study points: Cumulative frequency of public TCR beta families picked out carriers of CMV plus the relevant HLA. The ex vivo response was dominated by HLA-C-restricted CMV-specific TCR beta clonotypes.

This CDR3 spans 16 amino acids. Trimming at V came to 0 bases and at J to 6 bases, leaving 8 bases not matched to a gene. The V gene's germline CDR1 is SGHRS and CDR2 YFSETQ. The gene calls are TRBV5-1 and TRBJ2-2, with 7 bases lining up with TRBD1. The source of this sequence is a human donor in good health (CMV status not recorded). Some clones in this sample may be carry-over from other donors' samples. Source material: PBMCs. CDR3 protein: CASSLAGQEKSGELFF. The CDR3 region has the DNA TGCGCCAGCAGCTTGGCAGGACAGGAAAAATCCGGGGAGCTGTTTTTT.